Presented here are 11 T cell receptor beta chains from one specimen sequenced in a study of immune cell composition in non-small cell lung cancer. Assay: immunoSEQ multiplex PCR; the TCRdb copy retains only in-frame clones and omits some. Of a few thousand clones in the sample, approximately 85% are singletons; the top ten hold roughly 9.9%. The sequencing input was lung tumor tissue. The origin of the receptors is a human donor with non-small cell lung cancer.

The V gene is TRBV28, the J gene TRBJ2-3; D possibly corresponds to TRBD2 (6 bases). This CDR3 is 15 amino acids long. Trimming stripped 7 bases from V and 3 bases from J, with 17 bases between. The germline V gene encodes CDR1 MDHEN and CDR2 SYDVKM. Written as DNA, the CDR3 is TGTGCCAGCACTTCAGACGGGAGTATAACAGATACGCAGTATTTT. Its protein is CASTSDGSITDTQYF.

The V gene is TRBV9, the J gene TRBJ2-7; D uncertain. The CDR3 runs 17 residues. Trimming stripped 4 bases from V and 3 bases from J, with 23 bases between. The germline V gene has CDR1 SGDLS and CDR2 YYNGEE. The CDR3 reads CASSFSSNRTNDYEQYF. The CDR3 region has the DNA TGTGCCAGCAGCTTTAGTTCCAACCGAACGAACGACTACGAGCAGTACTTC.

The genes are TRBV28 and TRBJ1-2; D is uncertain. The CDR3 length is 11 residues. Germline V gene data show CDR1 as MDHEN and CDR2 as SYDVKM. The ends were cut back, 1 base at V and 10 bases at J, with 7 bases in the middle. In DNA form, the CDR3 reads TGTGCCAGCAGTTTATCAGAGGACTACACCTTC. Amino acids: CASSLSEDYTF.

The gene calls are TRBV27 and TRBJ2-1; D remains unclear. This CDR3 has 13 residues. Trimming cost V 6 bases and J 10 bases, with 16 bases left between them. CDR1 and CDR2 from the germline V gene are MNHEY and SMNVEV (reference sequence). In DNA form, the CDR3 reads TGTGCCAGCAGGACGATGCCCGAGGCCGAGCAGTTCTTC. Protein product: CASRTMPEAEQFF.

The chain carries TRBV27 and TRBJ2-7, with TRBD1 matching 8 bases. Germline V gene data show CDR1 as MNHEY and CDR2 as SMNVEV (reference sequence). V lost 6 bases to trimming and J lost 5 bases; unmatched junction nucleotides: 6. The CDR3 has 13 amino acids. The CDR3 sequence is CASRTGAVNEQYF. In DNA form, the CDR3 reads TGTGCCAGCAGGACAGGGGCAGTTAACGAGCAGTACTTC.

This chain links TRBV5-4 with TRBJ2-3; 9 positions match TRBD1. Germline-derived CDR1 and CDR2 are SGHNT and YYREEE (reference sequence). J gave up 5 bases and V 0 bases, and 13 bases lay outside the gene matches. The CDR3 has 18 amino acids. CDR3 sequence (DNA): TGTGCCAGCAGCTTGGTCCCGGGACAGGGCTTTTGGGGAGATACGCAGTATTTT. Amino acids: CASSLVPGQGFWGDTQYF. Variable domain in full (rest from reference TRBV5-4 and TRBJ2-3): ETGVTQSPTHLIKTRGQQVTLRCSSQSGHNTVSWYQQALGQGPQFIFQYYREEENGRGNFPPRFSGLQFPNYSSELNVNALELDDSALYLCASSLVPGQGFWGDTQYFGPGTRLTVL.

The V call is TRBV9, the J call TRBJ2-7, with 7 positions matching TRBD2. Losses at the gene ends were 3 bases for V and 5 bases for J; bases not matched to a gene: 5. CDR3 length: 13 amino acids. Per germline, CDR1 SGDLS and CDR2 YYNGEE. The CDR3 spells CASSGGSIDEQYF. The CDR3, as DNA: TGTGCCAGCAGCGGCGGGAGTATCGACGAGCAGTACTTC.

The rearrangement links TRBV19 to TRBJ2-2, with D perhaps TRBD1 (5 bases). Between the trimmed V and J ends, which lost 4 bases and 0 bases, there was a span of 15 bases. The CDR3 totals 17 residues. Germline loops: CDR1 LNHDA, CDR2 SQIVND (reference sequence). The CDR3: CASSTLGQGPNTGELFF. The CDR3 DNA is TGTGCCAGTAGTACGTTAGGGCAGGGTCCGAACACCGGGGAGCTGTTTTTT.

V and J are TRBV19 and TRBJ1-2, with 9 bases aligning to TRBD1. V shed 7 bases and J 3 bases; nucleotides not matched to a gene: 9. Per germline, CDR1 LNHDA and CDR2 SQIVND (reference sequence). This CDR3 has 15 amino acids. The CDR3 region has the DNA TGTGCCAGTAATGCGGACAGGGGCGCGGACTATGGCTACACCTTC. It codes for CASNADRGADYGYTF.

In DNA, the CDR3 is TGTGCCAGCAGCTCATCGGGACTAGCGGGATCCGGGGAGCTGTTTTTT. Its translation: CASSSSGLAGSGELFF. V and J are TRBV7-3 and TRBJ2-2; the match to TRBD2 covers 13 bases. The CDR3 length is 16 residues. Germline V lookup: CDR1 SGHTA, CDR2 FQGTGA. V was clipped by 4 bases and J by 6 bases; unmatched bases: 5.

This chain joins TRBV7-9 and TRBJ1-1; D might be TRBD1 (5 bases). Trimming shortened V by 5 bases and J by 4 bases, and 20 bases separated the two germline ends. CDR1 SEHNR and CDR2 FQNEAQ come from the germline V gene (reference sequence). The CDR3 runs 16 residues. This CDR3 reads CASSLNMGPFGTEAFF. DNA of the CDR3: TGTGCCAGCAGCCTCAACATGGGGCCCTTCGGCACTGAAGCTTTCTTT.